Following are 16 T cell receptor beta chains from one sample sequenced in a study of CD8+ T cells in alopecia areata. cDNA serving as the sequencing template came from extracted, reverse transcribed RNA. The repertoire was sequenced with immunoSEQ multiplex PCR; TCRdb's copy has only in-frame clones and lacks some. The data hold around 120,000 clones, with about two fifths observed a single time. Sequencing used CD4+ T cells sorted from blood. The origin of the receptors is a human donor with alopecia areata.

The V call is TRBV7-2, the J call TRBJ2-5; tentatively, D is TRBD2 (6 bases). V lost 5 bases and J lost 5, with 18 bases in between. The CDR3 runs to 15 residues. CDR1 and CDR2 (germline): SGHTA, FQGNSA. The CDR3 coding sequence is TGTGCCAGCAGCCTAAGCGGGCCCCCTGGGGAGACCCAGTACTTC. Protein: CASSLSGPPGETQYF.

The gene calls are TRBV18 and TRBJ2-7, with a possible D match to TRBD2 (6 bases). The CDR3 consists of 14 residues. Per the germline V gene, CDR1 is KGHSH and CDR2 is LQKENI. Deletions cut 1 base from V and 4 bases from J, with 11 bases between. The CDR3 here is CASSPRLEGYEQYF. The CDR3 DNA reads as TGTGCCAGCTCACCACGGCTGGAGGGGTACGAGCAGTACTTC.

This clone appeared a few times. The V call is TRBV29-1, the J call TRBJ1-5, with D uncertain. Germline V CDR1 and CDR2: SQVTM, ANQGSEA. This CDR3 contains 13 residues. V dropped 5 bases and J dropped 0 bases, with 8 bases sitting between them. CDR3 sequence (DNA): TGCAGCGTTATAAGGGATAGCAATCAGCCCCAGCATTTT. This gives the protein CSVIRDSNQPQHF.

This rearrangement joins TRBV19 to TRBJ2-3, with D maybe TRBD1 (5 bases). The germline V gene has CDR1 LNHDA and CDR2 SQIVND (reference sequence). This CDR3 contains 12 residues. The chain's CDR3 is CATAREADTQYF. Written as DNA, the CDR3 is TGTGCGACAGCCAGAGAAGCAGATACGCAGTATTTT.

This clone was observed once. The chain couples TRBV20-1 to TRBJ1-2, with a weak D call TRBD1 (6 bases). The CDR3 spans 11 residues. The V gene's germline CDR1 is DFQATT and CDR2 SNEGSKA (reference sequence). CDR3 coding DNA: TGCAGATCCCCTCTTACAGGGCATAACACCTTC. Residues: CRSPLTGHNTF.

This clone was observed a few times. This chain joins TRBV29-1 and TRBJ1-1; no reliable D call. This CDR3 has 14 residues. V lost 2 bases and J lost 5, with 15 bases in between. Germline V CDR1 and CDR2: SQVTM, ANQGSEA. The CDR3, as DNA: TGCAGCGTTGAATCTCTTAGGCCGGAGACTGAAGCTTTCTTT. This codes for CSVESLRPETEAFF.

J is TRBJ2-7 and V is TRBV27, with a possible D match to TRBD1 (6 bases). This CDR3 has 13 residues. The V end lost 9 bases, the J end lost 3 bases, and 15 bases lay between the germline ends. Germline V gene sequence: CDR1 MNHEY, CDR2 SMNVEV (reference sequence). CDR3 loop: CASRRRGSYEQYF. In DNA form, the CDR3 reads TGTGCCAGTCGCCGCAGGGGTAGCTACGAGCAGTACTTC.

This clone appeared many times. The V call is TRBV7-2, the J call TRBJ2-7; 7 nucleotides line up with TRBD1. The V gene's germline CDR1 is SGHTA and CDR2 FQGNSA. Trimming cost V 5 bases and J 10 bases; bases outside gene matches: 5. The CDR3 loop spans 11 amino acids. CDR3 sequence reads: CASSQRQGQYF. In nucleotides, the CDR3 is TGTGCCAGCAGCCAACGACAGGGACAGTACTTC.

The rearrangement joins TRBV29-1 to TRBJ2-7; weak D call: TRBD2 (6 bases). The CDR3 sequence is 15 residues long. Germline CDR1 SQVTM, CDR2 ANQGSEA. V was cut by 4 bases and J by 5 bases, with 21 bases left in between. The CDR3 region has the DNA TGCAGCGTTGTCCCCGCCGGGGGAGTGTTCCACGAGCAGTACTTC. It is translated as CSVVPAGGVFHEQYF.

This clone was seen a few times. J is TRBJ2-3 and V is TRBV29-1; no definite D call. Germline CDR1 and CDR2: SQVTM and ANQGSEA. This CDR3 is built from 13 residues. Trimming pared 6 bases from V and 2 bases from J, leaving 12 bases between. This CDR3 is CSVASQNTDTQYF. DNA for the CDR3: TGCAGCGTCGCCTCTCAAAACACAGATACGCAGTATTTT.

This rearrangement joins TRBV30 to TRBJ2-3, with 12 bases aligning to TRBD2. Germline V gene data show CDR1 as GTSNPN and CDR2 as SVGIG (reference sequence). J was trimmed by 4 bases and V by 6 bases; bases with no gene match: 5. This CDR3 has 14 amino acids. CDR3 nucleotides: TGTGCCTGCCCGACTAGCGGGAGCCCAGATACGCAGTATTTT. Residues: CACPTSGSPDTQYF.

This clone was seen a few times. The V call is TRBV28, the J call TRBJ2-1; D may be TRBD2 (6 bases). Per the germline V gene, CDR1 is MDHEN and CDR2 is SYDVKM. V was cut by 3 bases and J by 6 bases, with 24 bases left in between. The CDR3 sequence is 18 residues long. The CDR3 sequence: CASSLALFRDSLGNEQFF. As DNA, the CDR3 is TGTGCCAGCAGTTTGGCCCTGTTCCGGGACTCCCTCGGCAATGAGCAGTTCTTC.

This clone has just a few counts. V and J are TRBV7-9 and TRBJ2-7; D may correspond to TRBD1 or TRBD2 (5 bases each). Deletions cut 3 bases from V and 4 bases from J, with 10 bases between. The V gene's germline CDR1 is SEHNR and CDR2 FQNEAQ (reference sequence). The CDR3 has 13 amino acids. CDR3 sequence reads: CASSLHGAYEQYF. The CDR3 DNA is TGTGCCAGCAGCTTGCACGGGGCATACGAGCAGTACTTC.

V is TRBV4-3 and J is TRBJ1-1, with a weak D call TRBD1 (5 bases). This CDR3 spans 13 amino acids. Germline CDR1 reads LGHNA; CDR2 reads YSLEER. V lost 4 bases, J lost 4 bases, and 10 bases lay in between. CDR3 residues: CASSLGRGTEAFF. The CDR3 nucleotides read TGCGCCAGCAGCCTTGGGAGGGGCACTGAAGCTTTCTTT.

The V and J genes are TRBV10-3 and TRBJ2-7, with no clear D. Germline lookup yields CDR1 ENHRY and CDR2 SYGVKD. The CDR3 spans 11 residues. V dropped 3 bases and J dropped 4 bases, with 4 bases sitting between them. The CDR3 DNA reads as TGTGCCATCAGTGACCTATACGAGCAGTACTTC. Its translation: CAISDLYEQYF.

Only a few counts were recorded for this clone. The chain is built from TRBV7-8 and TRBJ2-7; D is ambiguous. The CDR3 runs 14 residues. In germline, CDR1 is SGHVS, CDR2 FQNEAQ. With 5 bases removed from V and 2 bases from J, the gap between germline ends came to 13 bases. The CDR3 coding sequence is TGTGCCAGCAGCGGCGGACGGTTCACCTACGAGCAGTACTTC. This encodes CASSGGRFTYEQYF.